The 30 T cell receptor beta chains presented below share a single source sample, sequenced in a study of cytomegalovirus exposure and HLA in healthy donors. This PCR relied on a set of 60 Vbeta primers and 13 Jbeta primers. The method was immunoSEQ multiplex PCR; TCRdb's version includes in-frame clones alone and lacks a portion of them. The sample lists 100,000 to 150,000 clones; over 60% were seen once. Sequenced material: PBMCs. These TCRs come from a man aged 50 to 60 in good health and CMV-seronegative.

The chain has TRBV10-3 and TRBJ2-5; 9 bases match TRBD1. Germline CDR1 and CDR2: ENHRY and SYGVKD. Trimming took 7 bases from V and 4 from J; bases not matched to a gene: 4. The CDR3 is 13 residues long. In DNA, the CDR3 is TGTGCCATCAATCCGGGACAGGGAGAGACCCAGTACTTC. Its translation: CAINPGQGETQYF.

The rearrangement links TRBV21-1 to TRBJ1-4; the D call TRBD1 from the table was never checked on the DNA. TRBV21-1 is a pseudogene locus. The CDR3 length is 19 residues. CDR3 coding DNA: TGTGCCAGCCAGAGGGTGGGGTACGGACAGGGGGTCGGTAATGAAAAACTGTTTTTT. Translated, it gives CASQRVGYGQGVGNEKLFF.

V and J are TRBV5-1 and TRBJ1-2; 10 bases match TRBD1. After removal of 0 bases from V and 9 bases from J, the junction contained 11 bases not matched to a gene. In germline, CDR1 is SGHRS, CDR2 YFSETQ. The CDR3 runs 16 residues. CDR3 nucleotides: TGCGCCAGCAGCTTGGATAACGGACAGGGGGGTCTCAGCTACACCTTC. Encoded protein: CASSLDNGQGGLSYTF.

The chain joins TRBV7-8 to TRBJ2-7; 8 nucleotides match TRBD1. Unmatched junction bases numbered 5, after V lost 4 bases and J lost 0 bases. This CDR3 region has 15 residues. Germline assignment: CDR1 SGHVS and CDR2 FQNEAQ. The CDR3 DNA follows: TGTGCCAGCAGCTCCGGACAGGGAGCCTCCTACGAGCAGTACTTC. This translates into CASSSGQGASYEQYF.

The rearrangement joins TRBV28 to TRBJ2-3; a weak D match, TRBD2 (6 bases). Germline CDR1 MDHEN, CDR2 SYDVKM. Trimming left V 2 bases short and J 6 bases short, with 12 bases between. The CDR3 spans 14 residues. CDR3 amino acids: CASSLAGLSDTQYF. CDR3 coding DNA: TGTGCCAGCAGTTTAGCGGGGCTGTCTGATACGCAGTATTTT.

This clone was detected a few times. V gene TRBV7-2 combines with J gene TRBJ2-5; a weak D match, TRBD1 (6 bases). The V gene's germline CDR1 is SGHTA and CDR2 FQGNSA. Between the trimmed V and J ends, which lost 5 bases and 0 bases, there was a span of 19 bases. The CDR3 has 17 residues. This chain's CDR3 is CASSTFPRQGYQETQYF. Written as DNA, the CDR3 is TGTGCCAGCAGCACATTCCCCCGGCAGGGGTACCAAGAGACCCAGTACTTC.

This chain joins TRBV11-2 and TRBJ1-3; TRBD1 is a possible D gene (5 bases). The CDR3 loop spans 14 amino acids. Germline CDR1 reads SGHAT; CDR2 reads FQNNGV. V lost 3 bases and J lost 3, with 9 bases in between. The CDR3 loop is CASSFREGGNTIYF. The CDR3 nucleotides read TGTGCCAGCAGCTTCAGGGAGGGTGGAAACACCATATATTTT.

The V and J genes are TRBV11-3 and TRBJ1-1, with a weak D call TRBD1 (6 bases). CDR3 length equals 14 residues. V dropped 3 bases and J dropped 0 bases, with 8 bases sitting between them. Germline loops: CDR1 SGHNT, CDR2 YENEEA. CDR3 residues: CASSFQGMNTEAFF. CDR3 sequence (DNA): TGTGCCAGCAGCTTCCAGGGGATGAACACTGAAGCTTTCTTT.

The chain employs TRBV19 and TRBJ2-6, with TRBD1 as a possible D gene (6 bases). The V gene's germline CDR1 is LNHDA and CDR2 SQIVND (reference sequence). Trimming stripped 5 bases from V and 0 bases from J, with 17 bases between. CDR3 size: 18 residues. The CDR3 loop reads CASSLPQGPGSGANVLTF. The CDR3 coding sequence is TGTGCCAGTAGTCTCCCCCAGGGGCCCGGCTCTGGGGCCAACGTCCTGACTTTC.

The CDR3 DNA follows: TGTGCCAGTAGTGTTCTTCAGGGGTCGGGCGGGGAGCTGTTTTTT. Translation gives CASSVLQGSGGELFF. The chain combines TRBV19 with TRBJ2-2; TRBD1 might be the D (6 bases). V lost 5 bases, J lost 7 bases, and 17 bases lay in between. Germline CDR1 LNHDA, CDR2 SQIVND (reference sequence). CDR3 length: 15 residues.

This clone was observed a handful of times. The chain joins TRBV4-2 to TRBJ2-1; TRBD2 agrees at 15 bases. The germline V gene has CDR1 LGHNA and CDR2 YNFKEQ. The CDR3 extends over 17 amino acids. V shed 1 base, J shed 7 bases, and the junction held 5 bases outside the gene matches. The CDR3, as DNA: TGTGCCAGCAGCCAAGGGACTAGCGGGGGGGTTTTGAATGAGCAGTTCTTC. Protein product: CASSQGTSGGVLNEQFF.

J is TRBJ2-1 and V is TRBV18, with a tentative D call TRBD1 (5 bases). Germline V gene lookup returns CDR1 KGHSH and CDR2 LQKENI. V was clipped by 6 bases and J by 4 bases, with 7 bases between them. The CDR3 sequence is 12 residues long. The CDR3 loop reads CASSQGYNEQFF. The CDR3 bases are TGTGCCAGCTCTCAGGGTTACAATGAGCAGTTCTTC.

The gene calls are TRBV7-3 and TRBJ2-7, with TRBD1 identical over 7 bases. Germline V gives CDR1 SGHTA, CDR2 FQGTGA. The CDR3 loop spans 13 amino acids. V was pared by 4 bases and J by 5 bases, with 5 bases of the junction left unmatched. DNA of the CDR3: TGTGCCAGCAGCTCAGGGGGTAGCGACGAGCAGTACTTC. Amino acid sequence: CASSSGGSDEQYF.

V usage is TRBV7-2 and J usage is TRBJ1-2, with D possibly being TRBD1 (6 bases). Trimming took 4 bases from V and 4 from J, leaving 16 bases between them. The CDR3 spans 15 residues. The germline V gene has CDR1 SGHTA and CDR2 FQGNSA. Here the CDR3 reads CASSYTGTYGYGYTF. In nucleotides, the CDR3 is TGTGCCAGCAGCTATACAGGGACCTACGGCTATGGCTACACCTTC.

The rearrangement uses TRBV10-3 and TRBJ1-4, with no clear D. The CDR3 runs to 16 residues. Looked up from germline, CDR1 is ENHRY and CDR2 is SYGVKD. The V end lost 0 bases, the J end lost 0 bases, and 8 bases lay between the germline ends. DNA of the CDR3: TGTGCCATCAGTGAGTCGACTGAAACAACTAATGAAAAACTGTTTTTT. Translated: CAISESTETTNEKLFF.

The chain couples TRBV5-1 to TRBJ2-3, with 9 bases fitting TRBD1. In germline, CDR1 is SGHRS, CDR2 YFSETQ. The CDR3 runs 17 residues. V was pared by 2 bases and J by 3 bases, with 10 bases of the junction left unmatched. CDR3 coding DNA: TGCGCCAGCAGCTTCGACAGGGGGGGAGAGATAACAGATACGCAGTATTTT. The encoded protein is CASSFDRGGEITDTQYF.

The chain is built from TRBV28 and TRBJ2-7; D gene unclear. Germline V CDR1 and CDR2: MDHEN, SYDVKM. Deletions cut 5 bases from V and 3 bases from J, with 11 bases between. CDR3 size: 13 residues. CDR3 region: CASSPPGNYEQYV. CDR3 in DNA: TGTGCCAGCAGTCCCCCCGGTAACTACGAGCAGTACGTC.

The CDR3 bases are TGTGCCAGCAGCTTCAGGGGCAACACTGAAGCTTTCTTT. This gives the protein CASSFRGNTEAFF. The chain combines TRBV5-8 with TRBJ1-1; D is perhaps TRBD1 (6 bases). Germline V gene data show CDR1 as SGHTS and CDR2 as YDEGEE. V gave up 2 bases and J gave up 2 bases, with 7 bases separating them. CDR3 length: 13 residues.

The gene calls are TRBV2 and TRBJ2-6, with a possible D match to TRBD2 (6 bases). Germline loops: CDR1 SNHLY, CDR2 FYNNEI. The CDR3 runs 18 residues. V lost 4 bases and J 1 base, leaving 17 bases between the germline ends. The CDR3 DNA follows: TGTGCCAGCAGTGGGGCGGGACTTGAGAGATCTGGGGCCAACGTCCTGACTTTC. Translated: CASSGAGLERSGANVLTF.

The chain uses TRBV7-6 and TRBJ2-7, with 7 bases lining up with TRBD1. The CDR3 is 13 amino acids. Germline V gene sequence: CDR1 SGHVS, CDR2 FNYEAQ. V was clipped by 4 bases and J by 3 bases; unmatched bases: 3. The CDR3 loop is CASSSGTDYEQYF. CDR3 nucleotide sequence: TGTGCCAGCAGCTCCGGGACAGACTACGAGCAGTACTTC.

The chain joins TRBV4-1 to TRBJ2-7, with 10 nucleotides matching TRBD2. The CDR3 length is 18 residues. Germline CDR1 is MGHRA and CDR2 is YSYEKL. V dropped 5 bases and J dropped 0; count of bases not matched to a gene: 13. The CDR3 DNA sequence: TGCGCCAGCAGCTCCCGATCGAAGCGGGAGGGTCACTCCTACGAGCAGTACGTC. This gives the protein CASSSRSKREGHSYEQYV.

This clone was detected only a few times. The J gene is TRBJ2-3, the V gene TRBV9, with TRBD2 as a possible D gene (6 bases). The V gene's germline CDR1 is SGDLS and CDR2 YYNGEE. The CDR3 spans 18 residues. The V gene lost 0 bases and the J gene lost 0 bases, with 17 bases spanning the gap. CDR3 in amino acids: CASSVGASASSSTDTQYF. The CDR3 nucleotides are TGTGCCAGCAGCGTAGGAGCTAGCGCGAGTTCTAGCACAGATACGCAGTATTTT.

V gene TRBV7-2 combines with J gene TRBJ2-7, with 11 nucleotides matching TRBD2. Trimming at V came to 5 bases and at J to 3 bases, leaving 9 bases not matched to a gene. This CDR3 comprises 16 residues. The germline CDR1 and CDR2 sequences are SGHTA and FQGNSA. The CDR3 is CASSASGLAVVYEQYF. The DNA for the CDR3 is TGTGCCAGCAGCGCCTCGGGACTAGCGGTCGTCTACGAGCAGTACTTC. The variable domain in full, with the rest retrieved from reference TRBV7-2 and TRBJ2-7, is GAGVSQSPSNKVTEKGKDVELRCDPISGHTALYWYRQSLGQGLEFLIYFQGNSAPDKSGLPSDRFSAERTGGSVSTLTIQRTQQEDSAVYLCASSASGLAVVYEQYFGPGTRLTVT.

This clone occurred a few times. The J gene is TRBJ2-1, the V gene TRBV6-1, with D maybe TRBD2 (5 bases). The CDR3 consists of 14 residues. V was trimmed by 3 bases and J by 4 bases, leaving 10 bases between them. Germline loops: CDR1 MNHNS, CDR2 SASEGT. CDR3 residues: CASSDTWEYNEQFF. The CDR3 region has the DNA TGTGCCAGCAGTGATACATGGGAGTACAATGAGCAGTTCTTC.

The J gene is TRBJ2-4, the V gene TRBV28; 10 bases agree with TRBD1. The CDR3 is 15 residues long. With V trimmed by 11 bases and J by 6 bases, 13 bases remained unmatched. Per germline, CDR1 MDHEN and CDR2 SYDVKM. CDR3 residues: CAASGTGVDLNIQYF. The CDR3 DNA is TGTGCCGCCTCGGGGACAGGGGTTGATTTAAACATTCAGTACTTC.

The rearrangement links TRBV4-1 to TRBJ1-5; 8 bases line up with TRBD1. The CDR3 is made up of 17 amino acids. Germline V gives CDR1 MGHRA, CDR2 YSYEKL. Unmatched junction bases numbered 8, after V lost 3 bases and J lost 1 base. In DNA form, the CDR3 reads TGCGCCAGCAGCCAGACAGGGGCAGGCGGGAGCAATCAGCCCCAGCATTTT. As protein: CASSQTGAGGSNQPQHF.

This chain links TRBV18 with TRBJ1-6; D call uncertain. The CDR3 is 17 residues long. The germline gives CDR1 KGHSH, CDR2 LQKENI. The V end lost 2 bases, the J end lost 5 bases, and 16 bases lay between the germline ends. CDR3 sequence (DNA): TGTGCCAGCTCACCAAGAGCAGCTCTCGGGGATAATTCACCCCTCCACTTT. The encoded protein is CASSPRAALGDNSPLHF.

The gene calls are TRBV30 and TRBJ2-3; 9 bases map to TRBD2. V was pared by 4 bases and J by 4 bases, with 6 bases of the junction left unmatched. Per the germline V gene, CDR1 is GTSNPN and CDR2 is SVGIG (reference sequence). This CDR3 has 14 amino acids. CDR3 bases: TGTGCCTGGACTAGCGGGACCTCGGCAGATACGCAGTATTTT. Translation gives CAWTSGTSADTQYF.

The chain employs TRBV6-6 and TRBJ2-3; D call uncertain. Germline V gene lookup returns CDR1 MNHNY and CDR2 SVGAGI (reference sequence). V lost 5 bases, J lost 5 bases, and 5 bases lay in between. The CDR3 covers 11 residues. The DNA of the CDR3 is TGTGCCAGCAGTGAGCGAGATACGCAGTATTTT. Encoded protein: CASSERDTQYF.

This chain links TRBV5-5 with TRBJ1-2; D may be TRBD1 (5 bases). The CDR3 length is 15 residues. The germline gives CDR1 SGHKS, CDR2 YYEKEE (reference sequence). Trimming pared 0 bases from V and 0 bases from J, leaving 9 bases between. In nucleotides, the CDR3 is TGTGCCAGCAGCTTGGCGGGGGATACTAACTATGGCTACACCTTC. This sequence encodes CASSLAGDTNYGYTF.